Below, 13 T cell receptor beta chains from the same sample are listed, as sequenced in a study of blood T cell repertoires in COVID-19. Profiled with immunoSEQ multiplex PCR; TCRdb holds only in-frame clones, not every one. The sample has 200,000 to 250,000 clones; approximately 80% are singletons. Material for sequencing was PBMCs or T cells enriched from blood (not recorded which). The receptors were sampled from a man between 60 and 70 years old who had recovered from COVID-19.

This clone was detected many times. The gene calls are TRBV7-2 and TRBJ1-5, with D unclear. This CDR3 contains 15 residues. V lost 0 bases to trimming and J lost 0 bases, with 6 bases between them. CDR1 and CDR2 (germline): SGHTA, FQGNSA. The CDR3 nucleotides are TGTGCCAGCAGCTTAGCCGCCTATAGCAATCAGCCCCAGCATTTT. This codes for CASSLAAYSNQPQHF.

The rearrangement joins TRBV7-8 to TRBJ1-3; possibly TRBD1 for D (6 bases). CDR1 SGHVS and CDR2 FQNEAQ come from the germline V gene. V lost 5 bases and J lost 1, with 12 bases in between. The CDR3 spans 15 residues. CDR3 residues: CASSKGGGSGNTIYF. Here the CDR3 DNA reads TGTGCCAGCAGCAAGGGGGGAGGGTCTGGAAACACCATATATTTT.

V usage is TRBV25-1 and J usage is TRBJ1-4, with a possible D match to TRBD1 (5 bases). The CDR3 spans 15 residues. The V gene lost 1 base and the J gene lost 8 bases, with 14 bases spanning the gap. Germline values: CDR1 MGHDK, CDR2 SYGVNS. The CDR3 DNA follows: TGTGCCAGCAGTGAATTAGGGGCAGGTTACGAAAAACTGTTTTTT. Encoded protein: CASSELGAGYEKLFF.

This chain joins TRBV5-4 and TRBJ2-3, with 7 bases matching TRBD1. The CDR3 runs 17 residues. After removal of 7 bases from V and 1 base from J, the junction contained 15 bases not matched to a gene. Germline values: CDR1 SGHNT, CDR2 YYREEE (reference sequence). The DNA of the CDR3 is TGTGCCAGCGGGGAACAAATGACAGGGTACGGCACAGATACGCAGTATTTT. Protein sequence: CASGEQMTGYGTDTQYF.

The rearrangement links TRBV11-3 to TRBJ2-1; TRBD2 aligns across 8 bases. The CDR3 has 19 amino acids. Germline trimming cut 8 bases from V and 1 base from J; bases unmatched to any gene: 19. In germline, CDR1 is SGHNT, CDR2 YENEEA. The DNA for the CDR3 is TGTGCCAGCTCCCCCCCGGGGGTTTTAGCGGGGATTTCCTACAATGAGCAGTTCTTC. Protein: CASSPPGVLAGISYNEQFF.

The rearrangement links TRBV7-8 to TRBJ2-2, with TRBD1 as a possible D gene (6 bases). This CDR3 contains 14 residues. Per germline, CDR1 SGHVS and CDR2 FQNEAQ. V lost 5 bases and J lost 5, with 12 bases in between. The DNA of the CDR3 is TGTGCCAGCAGCAAGGGACACCTGACCGGGGAGCTGTTTTTT. It yields the protein CASSKGHLTGELFF.

V is TRBV4-2 and J is TRBJ1-3, with TRBD1 identical over 8 bases. CDR3 size: 14 residues. Germline CDR1 LGHNA, CDR2 YNFKEQ. V was pared by 5 bases and J by 3 bases, with 3 bases of the junction left unmatched. CDR3 residues: CASSEQGGGNTIYF. DNA of the CDR3: TGTGCCAGCAGCGAACAGGGGGGTGGAAACACCATATATTTT.

This chain uses TRBV2 with TRBJ2-3; D possibly corresponds to TRBD2 (6 bases). Germline assignment: CDR1 SNHLY and CDR2 FYNNEI. The CDR3 consists of 13 residues. Trimming pared 11 bases from V and 8 bases from J, leaving 20 bases between. The CDR3 nucleotides read TGTGCCGCGGAGGACGAGAAGGAGGGTACGCAGTATTTT. Its protein product is CAAEDEKEGTQYF.

The chain joins TRBV6-2 or TRBV6-3 to TRBJ1-1; TRBD1 matches 9 bases. Losses at the gene ends were 2 bases for V and 0 bases for J; bases not matched to a gene: 4. This CDR3 region has 16 residues. Germline V lookup: CDR1 MNHEY, CDR2 SVGEGT. The CDR3 loop is CASSYLTGGVNTEAFF. DNA of the CDR3: TGTGCCAGCAGTTACCTAACAGGGGGCGTGAACACTGAAGCTTTCTTT.

This clone came up a few times. The chain joins TRBV19 to TRBJ2-7; TRBD1 agrees at 7 bases. V gave up 1 base and J gave up 5 bases; unmatched junction bases: 8. CDR3 length: 15 residues. The V gene's germline CDR1 is LNHDA and CDR2 SQIVND (reference sequence). DNA for the CDR3: TGTGCCAGTAGTATAGGGACGGACAGGTCCGACGAGCAGTACTTC. This sequence encodes CASSIGTDRSDEQYF.

The chain has TRBV7-9 and TRBJ1-5; 7 nucleotides match TRBD1. The J segment lost 0 bases and the V segment lost 6 bases, leaving 5 bases of the junction unmatched. CDR3 length equals 15 residues. CDR1 is SEHNR, CDR2 FQNEAQ, per germline (reference sequence). CDR3 DNA: TGTGCCAGCAGTTCTTGGGACAGTAGCAATCAGCCCCAGCATTTT. Its translation is CASSSWDSSNQPQHF.

This clone was counted a few times. The gene calls are TRBV19 and TRBJ1-6, with D tentatively TRBD1 (5 bases). The V gene lost 5 bases and the J gene lost 10 bases, with 15 bases spanning the gap. Germline assignment: CDR1 LNHDA and CDR2 SQIVND (reference sequence). This CDR3 has 14 residues. CDR3 nucleotide sequence: TGTGCCAGTAGTGAAAGGGGAAAGGGATCACCCCTCCACTTT. Translated, it gives CASSERGKGSPLHF.

The chain couples TRBV12-3 or TRBV12-4 to TRBJ1-5, with a tentative D call TRBD1 (5 bases). V gave up 6 bases and J gave up 9 bases, with 15 bases separating them. The length of the CDR3 is 13 residues. CDR3 loop: CASRNSGAPPQHF. CDR3 bases: TGTGCCAGCAGAAACAGCGGGGCTCCGCCCCAGCATTTT.